The entry that follows covers one T cell receptor (beta chain) sequence. Individuals drawn from about two dozen US areas were roughly 18 to 89 years old. Authors' processing steps: Reference gene primers were amplified, and this amplification served to estimate nucleated cell counts. Assay: immunoSEQ multiplex PCR; the TCRdb copy retains only in-frame clones and omits some. V and J calls and clone size are as listed in that table; D and trimming were resolved from the DNA. The sample records under 300,000 clones, 65% to 90% being singletons. The sample belongs to a study of blood T cell repertoires in COVID-19. About the study: Whether acute or convalescent, the COVID-19 samples came from the United States, Italy and Spain.

The trim removed 4 bases at V and 1 base at J, leaving 9 bases unmatched. The CDR3 runs 16 residues. Germline-derived CDR1 and CDR2 are MNHNS and SASEGT. This sequence was found in a man younger than 30 who had recovered from COVID-19. V usage is TRBV6-1 and J usage is TRBJ2-7; 8 bases map to TRBD2. Specimen: PBMCs or T cells enriched from blood (not recorded which). The CDR3 DNA reads TGTGCCAGCAGTGGCCTCGGGGGGGGCGGGTCCTACGAGCAGTACTTC. Amino acids: CASSGLGGGGSYEQYF.